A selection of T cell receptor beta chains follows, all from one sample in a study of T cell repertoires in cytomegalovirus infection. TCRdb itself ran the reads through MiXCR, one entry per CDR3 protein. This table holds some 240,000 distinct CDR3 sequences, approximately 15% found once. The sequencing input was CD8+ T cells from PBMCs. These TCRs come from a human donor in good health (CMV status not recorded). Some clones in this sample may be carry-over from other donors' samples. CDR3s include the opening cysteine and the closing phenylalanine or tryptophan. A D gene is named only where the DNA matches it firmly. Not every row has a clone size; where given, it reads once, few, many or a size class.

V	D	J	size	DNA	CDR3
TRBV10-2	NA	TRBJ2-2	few	TGCGCCAGCAGTGACGAGTTTGTGGGGGCCTTCACCGGGGAGCTGTTTTTT	CASSDEFVGAFTGELFF
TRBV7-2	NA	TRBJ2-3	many	TGTGCCAGCAGCTTAGAGGGGGTCGGCACAGATACGCAGTATTTT	CASSLEGVGTDTQYF
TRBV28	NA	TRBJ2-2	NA	TGTGCCAGCAACCTAGCTGGCACCGGGGAGCTGTTTTTT	CASNLAGTGELFF
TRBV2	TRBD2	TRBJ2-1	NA	TGTGCCAGCAGGCCGACTAGCGGGGGGTATAGGAATGAGCAGTTCTTC	CASRPTSGGYRNEQFF
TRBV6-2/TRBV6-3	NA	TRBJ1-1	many	TGTGCCAGCAGTAACGGGGGGGAGACTGAAGCTTTCTTT	CASSNGGETEAFF
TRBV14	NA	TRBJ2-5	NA	TGTGCCAGCAGCCAACTGGGGCAAGAGACCCAGTACTTC	CASSQLGQETQYF
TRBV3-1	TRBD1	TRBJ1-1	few	TGTGCCAGCAGCGACAGGGGTATGAACACTGAAGCTTTCTTT	CASSDRGMNTEAFF
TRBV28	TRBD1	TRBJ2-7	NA	TGTGCCAGCAGTTCCCGTGACAGGGACGAGCAGTACTTC	CASSSRDRDEQYF
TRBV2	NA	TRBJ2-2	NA	TGTGCCAGCAGTGAACCAGGGGTCAGAACCGGGGAGCTGTTTTTT	CASSEPGVRTGELFF
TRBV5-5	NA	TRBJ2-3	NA	TGTGCCAGCAGCCCTACCCCGCCGGCGACACGGGGTCTCACAGATACGCAGTATTTT	CASSPTPPATRGLTDTQYF
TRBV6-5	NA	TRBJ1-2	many	TGTGCCAGCAGTTACGGTGATAACAGGGCCTCTAAGTATGGCTACACCTTC	CASSYGDNRASKYGYTF
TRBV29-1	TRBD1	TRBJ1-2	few	TGCAGCGTTGAGGACAGGCAAACTAACTATGGCTACACCTTC	CSVEDRQTNYGYTF
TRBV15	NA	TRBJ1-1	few	TGTGCCACCAGCAGGGACAGAGAACTTGAATGGGCCACTGAAGCTTTCTTT	CATSRDRELEWATEAFF
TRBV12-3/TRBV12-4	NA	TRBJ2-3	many	TGTGCCAGTTTGGGGCCATCCTTTCAGGGTACGCAGTATTTT	CASLGPSFQGTQYF